These 32 T cell receptor beta chains were all obtained from the same sample, sequenced in a study of T cell responses to AZD1222 COVID-19 vaccine. Method: immunoSEQ multiplex PCR; TCRdb's copy keeps in-frame clones and lacks some. Of around 130,000 clones listed, over 90% were seen once; the top ten hold roughly 5.4%. The sequencing used peripheral blood, collected on day 0 of AZD1222 vaccination. These TCRs come from an adult in good health.

The J gene is TRBJ2-2, the V gene TRBV2; 10 nucleotides match TRBD1. Germline CDR1 and CDR2: SNHLY and FYNNEI. The CDR3 has 14 amino acids. Trimming at V came to 6 bases and at J to 6 bases, leaving 4 bases not matched to a gene. The chain's CDR3 is CASRWTGGAGELFF. The CDR3 nucleotides are TGTGCCAGCAGGTGGACAGGGGGGGCCGGGGAGCTGTTTTTT.

V and J are TRBV4-2 and TRBJ2-5; 8 positions agree with TRBD1. Germline V gene data show CDR1 as LGHNA and CDR2 as YNFKEQ. CDR3 length equals 16 residues. The junction had 7 bases not matched to a gene; V was cut back by 1 base and J by 3 bases. As DNA, the CDR3 is TGTGCCAGCAGCCAAGGCGACAGGGGCGACGAAGAGACCCAGTACTTC. As protein: CASSQGDRGDEETQYF.

This clone has just a few counts. This sequence joins TRBV2 and TRBJ1-2; D is perhaps TRBD1 (6 bases). Germline-derived CDR1 and CDR2 are SNHLY and FYNNEI. This CDR3 is built from 13 residues. V was trimmed by 10 bases and J by 1 base, leaving 13 bases between them. The CDR3 here is CATTGRSNYGYTF. The CDR3, as DNA: TGTGCCACGACAGGAAGAAGTAACTATGGCTACACCTTC.

This chain joins TRBV7-8 and TRBJ1-4; D remains ambiguous. The CDR3 runs 15 residues. The V and J ends lost 2 bases and 0 bases respectively, with 7 bases between them. Germline V CDR1 and CDR2: SGHVS, FQNEAQ. CDR3: CASSLSQATNEKLFF. CDR3 DNA: TGTGCCAGCAGCTTAAGTCAAGCAACTAATGAAAAACTGTTTTTT.

V and J are TRBV5-1 and TRBJ2-1, with D perhaps matching TRBD1 or TRBD2 (8 bases each). The germline V gene encodes CDR1 SGHRS and CDR2 YFSETQ. V was shortened by 4 bases and J by 14 bases, with 28 bases between the two germline ends. There are 16 residues in the CDR3. The CDR3 is CASSSGQGLETRVEFF. The CDR3 DNA follows: TGCGCCAGCAGCAGCGGACAGGGACTAGAAACTAGGGTGGAGTTCTTC.

This CDR3 reads CASSEEASGLYNEQFF. In nucleotides, the CDR3 is TGTGCCAGCAGCGAAGAGGCTAGCGGACTATACAATGAGCAGTTCTTC. J is TRBJ2-1 and V is TRBV6-4, with TRBD2 matching over 7 bases. CDR3 length: 16 amino acids. Germline V gives CDR1 MRHNA, CDR2 SNTAGT. The V gene end was trimmed by 6 bases and the J gene end by 4 bases; junction bases not matched to a gene: 12.

V is TRBV30 and J is TRBJ1-2, with 7 bases aligning to TRBD1. The germline gives CDR1 GTSNPN, CDR2 SVGIG (reference sequence). The CDR3 consists of 13 residues. With V trimmed by 2 bases and J by 6 bases, 6 bases remained unmatched. CDR3 sequence reads: CAWSIGGYDGYTF. As DNA, the CDR3 is TGTGCCTGGAGTATAGGGGGCTACGATGGCTACACCTTC. The variable domain in full, completed from reference TRBV30 and TRBJ1-2, reads SQTIHQWPATLVQPVGSPLSLECTVEGTSNPNLYWYRQAAGRGLQLLFYSVGIGQISSEVPQNLSASRPQDRQFILSSKKLLLSDSGFYLCAWSIGGYDGYTFGSGTRLTVV.

This clone was detected once. The CDR3: CASRRDSEDEQFF. CDR3 nucleotide sequence: TGTGCCAGCAGACGGGACTCCGAGGATGAGCAGTTCTTC. This chain joins TRBV7-2 and TRBJ2-1; maybe TRBD2 (6 bases). Trimming removed 6 bases at V and 8 bases at J, with 14 bases between. The CDR3 spans 13 residues. Germline values: CDR1 SGHTA, CDR2 FQGNSA. Supplemented by reference TRBV7-2 and TRBJ2-1, the full variable domain reads GAGVSQSPSNKVTEKGKDVELRCDPISGHTALYWYRQSLGQGLEFLIYFQGNSAPDKSGLPSDRFSAERTGGSVSTLTIQRTQQEDSAVYLCASRRDSEDEQFFGPGTRLTVL.

The chain uses TRBV7-9 and TRBJ2-6, with D possibly matching TRBD1 (6 bases). CDR1 is SEHNR, CDR2 FQNEAQ, per germline (reference sequence). The CDR3 sequence is 15 residues long. Trimming pared 5 bases from V and 2 bases from J, leaving 10 bases between. CDR3 nucleotides: TGTGCCAGCAGCCGACAGGTCGCTGGGGCCAACGTCCTGACTTTC. The encoded protein is CASSRQVAGANVLTF.

J is TRBJ1-1 and V is TRBV5-1; D is unclear. The CDR3 length is 15 residues. Germline V gene data show CDR1 as SGHRS and CDR2 as YFSETQ. The ends were cut back, 1 base at V and 4 bases at J, with 14 bases in the middle. The CDR3 DNA follows: TGCGCCAGCAGCTTGTATTCCCTGGATGGCACTGAAGCTTTCTTT. This codes for CASSLYSLDGTEAFF.

The CDR3 is CASRLQGAITEAFF. Written as DNA, the CDR3 is TGTGCCAGCAGGCTGCAGGGGGCTATCACTGAAGCTTTCTTT. The chain is built from TRBV7-2 and TRBJ1-1; 8 nucleotides match TRBD1. The CDR3 length is 14 residues. V was pared by 6 bases and J by 4 bases, with 7 bases of the junction left unmatched. Germline V CDR1 and CDR2: SGHTA, FQGNSA.

The chain couples TRBV7-9 to TRBJ2-3; 8 nucleotides match TRBD2. CDR1 and CDR2 from the germline V gene are SEHNR and FQNEAQ (reference sequence). The CDR3 runs 15 residues. V lost 2 bases, J lost 5 bases, and 6 bases stayed unmatched. The CDR3 DNA reads as TGTGCCAGCAGCTTATTTGCGGGAGGCGAAGATACGCAGTATTTT. This encodes CASSLFAGGEDTQYF. The whole variable domain, filled in from reference TRBV7-9 and TRBJ2-3, reads DTGVSQNPRHKITKRGQNVTFRCDPISEHNRLYWYRQTLGQGPEFLTYFQNEAQLEKSRLLSDRFSAERPKGSFSTLEIQRTEQGDSAMYLCASSLFAGGEDTQYFGPGTRLTVL.

This chain connects TRBV7-2 to TRBJ1-2; the D gene is possibly TRBD1 (6 bases). CDR1 is SGHTA and CDR2 is FQGNSA in the germline V gene. The V end lost 4 bases, the J end lost 8 bases, and 17 bases lay between the germline ends. There are 14 residues in the CDR3. CDR3 DNA: TGTGCCAGCAGCTCCCGACGCGACAGGCAAGGCTACACCTTC. Its translation is CASSSRRDRQGYTF.

This chain links TRBV16 with TRBJ2-7, with D possibly matching TRBD2 (5 bases). Germline lookup yields CDR1 KGHSY and CDR2 FQNENV. V was trimmed by 0 bases and J by 5 bases, leaving 11 bases between them. The length of the CDR3 is 14 residues. In nucleotides, the CDR3 is TGTGCCAGCAGCCAATCGCCTGACGGGAACGAGCAGTACTTC. This translates into CASSQSPDGNEQYF.

The rearrangement joins TRBV6-5 to TRBJ1-4; D is unresolved. Trimming removed 10 bases at V and 8 bases at J, with 11 bases between. The length of the CDR3 is 11 residues. Germline V gene lookup returns CDR1 MNHEY and CDR2 SVGAGI. CDR3 DNA sequence: TGTGCCACCCGAGGAGGGGAAAAACTGTTTTTT. It specifies CATRGGEKLFF.

This CDR3 reads CAISERAKRAFF. Here the CDR3 DNA reads TGTGCCATCAGTGAGCGGGCCAAAAGAGCTTTCTTT. The gene calls are TRBV10-3 and TRBJ1-1; D remains unclear. CDR3 length: 12 amino acids. The germline V and J ends were trimmed by 2 bases and 10 bases, with 11 bases remaining between them. CDR1 is ENHRY and CDR2 is SYGVKD in the germline V gene.

The chain links TRBV6-2 or TRBV6-3 to TRBJ2-7; no reliable D call. Germline loops: CDR1 MNHEY, CDR2 SVGEGT. This CDR3 region has 11 residues. Trimming shortened V by 6 bases and J by 9 bases, and 12 bases separated the two germline ends. The CDR3 here is CASSYGNGQYF. The DNA of the CDR3 is TGTGCCAGCAGCTATGGGAACGGGCAGTACTTC.

This chain connects TRBV2 to TRBJ1-1; D is perhaps TRBD1 (5 bases). The length of the CDR3 is 14 residues. From germline, CDR1 is SNHLY and CDR2 FYNNEI. V shed 5 bases and J shed 1 base, with 11 bases lying between them. Written as DNA, the CDR3 is TGTGCCAGCAGTCACAGGTCATGGAACACTGAAGCTTTCTTT. It translates to CASSHRSWNTEAFF.

This sequence joins TRBV4-3 and TRBJ1-5; D uncertain. The CDR3 is 14 amino acids. Germline V gives CDR1 LGHNA, CDR2 YSLEER. Trimming left V 0 bases short and J 4 bases short, with 7 bases between. CDR3 amino acids: CASSQELLNQPQHF. DNA for the CDR3: TGCGCCAGCAGCCAAGAATTATTGAATCAGCCCCAGCATTTT.

This chain's CDR3 is CASSLRRKSLYEQYF. The CDR3 coding sequence is TGTGCCAGCAGCTTGAGACGGAAAAGTCTTTACGAGCAGTACTTC. The rearrangement links TRBV5-8 to TRBJ2-7, with D hard to call. Trimming left V 1 base short and J 4 bases short, with 15 bases between. This CDR3 region has 15 residues. Germline V lookup: CDR1 SGHTS, CDR2 YDEGEE.

The chain couples TRBV5-5 to TRBJ1-5; D not resolved. This CDR3 has 15 residues. V gave up 6 bases and J gave up 6 bases, with 19 bases separating them. CDR1 and CDR2 (germline): SGHKS, YYEKEE (reference sequence). CDR3 in amino acids: CASTPIGLYGQPQHF. In nucleotides, the CDR3 is TGTGCCAGCACCCCGATAGGGTTATACGGTCAGCCCCAGCATTTT.

The chain uses TRBV9 and TRBJ2-1, with D perhaps being TRBD1 or TRBD2 (5 bases each). The V and J ends lost 0 bases and 6 bases respectively, with 16 bases between them. From germline, CDR1 is SGDLS and CDR2 YYNGEE. This CDR3 is 16 amino acids long. The CDR3 loop reads CASSVVGDVTANEQFF. The CDR3 bases are TGTGCCAGCAGCGTAGTCGGGGACGTAACTGCCAATGAGCAGTTCTTC.

This clone appeared a few times. The rearrangement links TRBV28 to TRBJ2-7; 14 nucleotides match TRBD2. Trimming at V came to 10 bases and at J to 0 bases, leaving 8 bases not matched to a gene. Germline V gives CDR1 MDHEN, CDR2 SYDVKM. The CDR3 sequence is 16 residues long. The CDR3 sequence is CATEGLAGDGSYEQYF. In DNA, the CDR3 is TGTGCCACCGAGGGACTAGCGGGAGACGGCTCCTACGAGCAGTACTTC.

The chain employs TRBV7-9 and TRBJ1-4; the match to TRBD1 covers 7 bases. V lost 5 bases, J lost 5 bases, and 14 bases stayed unmatched. In germline, CDR1 is SEHNR, CDR2 FQNEAQ (reference sequence). CDR3 size: 17 residues. CDR3 protein: CASSPLLLTQGNEKLFF. The CDR3 DNA sequence: TGTGCCAGCAGCCCCCTCCTCTTGACACAGGGGAATGAAAAACTGTTTTTT. Variable domain in full (rest from reference TRBV7-9 and TRBJ1-4): DTGVSQNPRHKITKRGQNVTFRCDPISEHNRLYWYRQTLGQGPEFLTYFQNEAQLEKSRLLSDRFSAERPKGSFSTLEIQRTEQGDSAMYLCASSPLLLTQGNEKLFFGSGTQLSVL.

This clone was found a few times. The genes are TRBV24-1 and TRBJ2-1; 12 bases match TRBD2. This CDR3 is built from 19 residues. Germline V gene data show CDR1 as KGHDR and CDR2 as SFDVKD. The ends lost 5 bases at V and 3 bases at J; junction bases unmatched: 13. As DNA, the CDR3 is TGTGCCACCAGTGCCCGCTCCGGACTAGCGGGAAGTCTCTACAATGAGCAGTTCTTC. Translation: CATSARSGLAGSLYNEQFF.

V gene TRBV4-1 combines with J gene TRBJ1-5; D remains ambiguous. Trimming took off 0 bases at V and 0 bases at J, with 6 bases between the two ends. The CDR3 consists of 15 residues. Germline V CDR1 and CDR2: MGHRA, YSYEKL. The CDR3 DNA reads as TGCGCCAGCAGCCAAGACGTAGGTAGCAATCAGCCCCAGCATTTT. The encoded protein is CASSQDVGSNQPQHF.

This clone showed up just once. This chain uses TRBV5-4 with TRBJ1-1; D ambiguous. The CDR3 consists of 14 residues. The germline V gene has CDR1 SGHNT and CDR2 YYREEE (reference sequence). V shed 4 bases and J shed 1 base, with 11 bases lying between them. CDR3 coding DNA: TGTGCCAGCAGCCCGGGCCCAGGGAACACTGAAGCTTTCTTT. It is translated as CASSPGPGNTEAFF.

The chain couples TRBV5-4 to TRBJ1-6; D is perhaps TRBD1 (6 bases). V lost 4 bases and J lost 6, with 8 bases in between. Germline assignment: CDR1 SGHNT and CDR2 YYREEE (reference sequence). The CDR3 consists of 13 residues. The DNA for the CDR3 is TGTGCCAGCAGCCCGGACAGTAATTCACCCCTCCACTTT. Translation: CASSPDSNSPLHF.

The chain uses TRBV10-3 and TRBJ2-1; D may be TRBD1 (5 bases). Germline-derived CDR1 and CDR2 are ENHRY and SYGVKD. This CDR3 contains 16 residues. V dropped 2 bases and J dropped 4 bases, with 15 bases sitting between them. The CDR3 sequence: CAISEPSVAGYNEQFF. The CDR3 coding sequence is TGTGCCATCAGTGAGCCTTCTGTAGCAGGGTACAATGAGCAGTTCTTC.

V gene TRBV10-3 combines with J gene TRBJ1-2; D ambiguous. Germline V gives CDR1 ENHRY, CDR2 SYGVKD. The CDR3 is 11 amino acids. Trimming pared 6 bases from V and 4 bases from J, leaving 6 bases between. In DNA form, the CDR3 reads TGTGCCATCAGCGGGAGCTATGGCTACACCTTC. This gives the protein CAISGSYGYTF.

This sequence joins TRBV5-6 and TRBJ2-1; 8 bases map to TRBD2. Germline assignment: CDR1 SGHDT and CDR2 YYEEEE. Trimming at V came to 2 bases and at J to 4 bases, leaving 5 bases not matched to a gene. The CDR3 is made up of 15 amino acids. The chain's CDR3 is CASSFGSGVYNEQFF. CDR3 nucleotides: TGTGCCAGCAGCTTCGGTAGCGGGGTGTACAATGAGCAGTTCTTC.

The chain couples TRBV11-2 to TRBJ2-3; D not certain. V was trimmed by 5 bases and J by 6 bases, leaving 6 bases between them. The CDR3 totals 11 residues. Germline V gene sequence: CDR1 SGHAT, CDR2 FQNNGV. The CDR3 DNA follows: TGTGCCAGCAGCCCGGCGGATACGCAGTATTTT. Its protein is CASSPADTQYF.